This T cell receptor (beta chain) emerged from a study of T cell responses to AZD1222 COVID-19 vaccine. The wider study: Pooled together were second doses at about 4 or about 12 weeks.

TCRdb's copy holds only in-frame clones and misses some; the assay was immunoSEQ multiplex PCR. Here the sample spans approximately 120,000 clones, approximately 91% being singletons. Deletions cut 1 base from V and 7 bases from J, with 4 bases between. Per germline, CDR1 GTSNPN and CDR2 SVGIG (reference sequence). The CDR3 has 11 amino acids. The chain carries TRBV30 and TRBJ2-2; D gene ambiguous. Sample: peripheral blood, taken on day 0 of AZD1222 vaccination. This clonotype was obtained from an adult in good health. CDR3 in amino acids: CAWSESGELFF. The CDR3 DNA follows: TGTGCCTGGAGTGAGAGCGGGGAGCTGTTTTTT.